The clone carrying this TCR beta chain was counted at least ten times. As originally analysed: From reference gene primer amplification, estimates of nucleated cell counts were derived. The repertoire was sequenced with immunoSEQ multiplex PCR; TCRdb's copy has only in-frame clones and lacks some. V and J calls and clone size come straight from that table; D and trimming were deduced from the DNA. The table records around 250,000 clones, approximately 85% of them present only once. The data derive from a study of blood T cell repertoires in COVID-19. Turning to the study itself: There were acute and convalescent COVID-19 samples, and they came from the United States, Italy and Spain.

Participants' reported clinical history set cohort assignment. The V gene lost 0 bases and the J gene lost 5 bases, with 7 bases spanning the gap. This CDR3 is 13 amino acids long. The germline CDR1 and CDR2 sequences are SEHNR and FQNEAQ (reference sequence). The receptor was derived from a woman aged 45-59 years who had recovered from COVID-19. Sample: PBMCs or T cells enriched from blood (not recorded which). The chain employs TRBV7-9 and TRBJ2-5; D may be TRBD2 (5 bases). CDR3 nucleotide sequence: TGTGCCAGCAGCTTAGCGGGAGTTGAGACCCAGTACTTC. Its protein is CASSLAGVETQYF. The entire variable domain, with the rest obtained from reference TRBV7-9 and TRBJ2-5, is as follows: DTGVSQNPRHKITKRGQNVTFRCDPISEHNRLYWYRQTLGQGPEFLTYFQNEAQLEKSRLLSDRFSAERPKGSFSTLEIQRTEQGDSAMYLCASSLAGVETQYFGPGTRLLVL.